The 30 T cell receptor beta chains in this list originate from one sample, sequenced in a study of tumor and adjacent non-tumor tissue in lung cancer. Three rounds of nested PCR, following a modified ARM-PCR protocol, produced the TCRbeta library. One entry per CDR3 protein, called by TCRdb with MiXCR from the multiplex PCR reads. This table holds 81,000 or so distinct CDR3 sequences, about four fifths found once. The template was RNA from unsorted bulk tissue. More than 3 cm separated this lung sample from the edge of the tumor. Sequencing was carried out using distant non-tumor lung tissue. The source of these receptors is a man between 60 and 75 years old with non-small cell lung cancer.

Worth noting for this clonotype: The junction departs from the called germline gene at one end, perhaps through a read error. The rearrangement links TRBV11-2 to TRBJ2-5; tentatively, D is TRBD2 (5 bases). This CDR3 is built from 13 residues. Germline lookup yields CDR1 SGHAT and CDR2 FQNNGV. The chain's CDR3 is CDSSSTREETQYF. Written as DNA, the CDR3 is TGTGACAGCAGTTCTACAAGGGAGGAGACCCAGTACTTC. Drawing the rest from reference TRBV11-2 and TRBJ2-5, the complete variable domain is EAGVAQSPRYKIIEKRQSVAFWCNPISGHATLYWYQQILGQGPKLLIQFQNNGVVDDSQLPKDRFSAERLKGVDSTLKIQPAKLEDSAVYLCDSSSTREETQYFGPGTRLLVL.

The table lists this clonotype with a few counts. A much bigger clone sits one base away, suggesting this may be a read error. The rearrangement uses TRBV4-3 and TRBJ1-1; no firm D call. Germline V lookup: CDR1 LGHNA, CDR2 YSLEER. There are 14 residues in the CDR3. The CDR3 DNA reads as TGCGCCAGCAGCCAAGATTGGCACAACATTGAAGCTTTCTTT. Translated: CASSQDWHNIEAFF.

Comments on this clonotype: The CDR3 does not close with the conserved phenylalanine or tryptophan, likely indicating a read error. This chain uses TRBV11-2 with TRBJ2-7; D gene ambiguous. There are 13 residues in the CDR3. From germline, CDR1 is SGHAT and CDR2 FQNNGV. CDR3 sequence (DNA): TGTGCTTGCGGCTTAGACACGCTCTACGAGCAGTACATC. It translates to CACGLDTLYEQYI.

Details on this clonotype: The CDR3 end shows no conserved phenylalanine or tryptophan, and so a read error is likely. V and J are TRBV4-1 and TRBJ2-1, with 9 nucleotides matching TRBD2. This CDR3 has 15 residues. Per germline, CDR1 MGHRA and CDR2 YSYEKL. CDR3 bases: TGCGCCAGCAGCCTGGTGGGCGGGAGGGCCCATGAACAGTTCTAC. Its protein is CASSLVGGRAHEQFY.

The chain has TRBV12-3 or TRBV12-4 and TRBJ2-5, with D possibly being TRBD2 (6 bases). The germline V and J ends were trimmed by 6 bases and 4 bases, with 15 bases remaining between them. The CDR3 totals 14 residues. The CDR3 loop reads CASSLTSIPETQYF. The CDR3 region has the DNA TGTGCCAGCAGCCTCACTAGCATACCAGAGACCCAGTACTTC.

Note on this clonotype: Mismatch with germline at one junction end may stem from a read error. This chain connects TRBV11-2 to TRBJ2-7; D assignment may be TRBD1 or TRBD2 (7 bases each). Germline V gives CDR1 SGHAT, CDR2 FQNNGV. The CDR3 totals 17 residues. In DNA, the CDR3 is TGTGCTAGCAGCCCCCTATCTGGGACAGCGGGAACATACGAGCAGAACTTC. Its protein is CASSPLSGTAGTYEQNF.

The sample holds a few counts of this clonotype. A junction end diverges from the germline sequence, so it may reflect a read error. The genes are TRBV11-3 and TRBJ1-2; TRBD1 aligns across 7 bases. The CDR3 extends over 16 amino acids. CDR1 is SGHNT and CDR2 is YENEEA in the germline V gene. The CDR3 coding sequence is TGTGCCAGTAGCTTAGAGGGACGAGGGGGCATCTATGACTACACCTTC. Its protein is CASSLEGRGGIYDYTF.

As concerns this clonotype: The germline gene is not matched at one end of the junction; a read error may be the cause. The V and J genes are TRBV28 and TRBJ2-3, with no clear D. CDR1 and CDR2 (germline): MDHEN, SYDVKM. The CDR3 has 15 residues. The CDR3: CGSSHPSSLRDTQYF. The CDR3 nucleotides are TGTGGCAGCAGCCACCCTTCCAGTTTAAGAGATACGCAGTATTTT.

The sample holds one count of this clonotype. V gene TRBV29-1 combines with J gene TRBJ2-7, with TRBD2 matching over 7 bases. Germline assignment: CDR1 SQVTM and CDR2 ANQGSEA. The trim removed 4 bases at V and 4 bases at J, leaving 13 bases unmatched. This CDR3 is built from 15 residues. The CDR3 is CSVAGGTLVPYEQYF. The DNA for the CDR3 is TGCAGCGTTGCGGGAGGCACACTCGTCCCATACGAGCAGTACTTC.

In this sample, this clonotype turned up a few times. A much larger clone differs by one base, so this may be a read error. V and J are TRBV11-2 and TRBJ2-7; 8 bases line up with TRBD2. The ends lost 0 bases at V and 8 bases at J; junction bases unmatched: 3. The length of the CDR3 is 13 residues. Germline assignment: CDR1 SGHAT and CDR2 FQNNGV. CDR3 coding DNA: TGTGCCAGCAGCTTAGAGTCGGGGGGGAAGCAGTACTTC. Translating gives CASSLESGGKQYF.

With respect to this clonotype: This CDR3 is missing its conserved last phenylalanine or tryptophan, likely due to a read error. The limits of the CDR3 on the DNA are not certain, so only TCRdb's listed CDR3 is given. The V and J genes are TRBV12-3 or TRBV12-4 and TRBJ2-5. The CDR3 comprises 14 residues, both ends counted. The CDR3 loop reads CASSLPATQETQYL.

With respect to this clonotype: Sequence at one end of the junction differs from germline and may be a read error. The CDR3, as DNA: TGCCCCAGCAGCACAGGGGGCTCCTATGGCTACACCTTC. Protein sequence: CPSSTGGSYGYTF. The V and J genes are TRBV12-3 or TRBV12-4 and TRBJ1-2, with 9 bases lining up with TRBD1. The CDR3 loop spans 13 amino acids.

A word on this clonotype: Without the conserved terminal phenylalanine or tryptophan, this CDR3 likely stems from a read error. The chain joins TRBV11-2 to TRBJ2-5, with a tentative D call TRBD2 (7 bases). Germline V gives CDR1 SGHAT, CDR2 FQNNGV. The CDR3 covers 16 residues. The CDR3 loop reads CARSSTMGGPKETQYY. DNA of the CDR3: TGCGCCAGAAGCTCCACAATGGGGGGGCCAAAGGAGACCCAGTACTAC.

This clonotype showed up many times. The rearrangement uses TRBV6-6 and TRBJ1-4, with D hard to call. CDR3 size: 15 residues. Germline V gives CDR1 MNHNY, CDR2 SVGAGI (reference sequence). The V end lost 3 bases, the J end lost 2 bases, and 10 bases lay between the germline ends. The CDR3 bases are TGTGCCAGCAGTTATACGGACGGGACTAATGAAAAACTGTTTTTT. This gives the protein CASSYTDGTNEKLFF.

About this clonotype itself: At one end the junction does not follow the germline gene, possibly because of a read error. The chain links TRBV11-1 to TRBJ2-3, with a weak D call TRBD2 (5 bases). Germline V gene lookup returns CDR1 SGHAT and CDR2 FQDESV (reference sequence). CDR3 length: 17 residues. CDR3 sequence (DNA): TGTGCCAGCAGCCCCGGCTTGGGAGCGCGCGGAACAGTTACGCAGTATTTT. It is translated as CASSPGLGARGTVTQYF.

To note about this clonotype: One end of the junction is discordant with germline, which a read error may explain. The gene calls are TRBV4-1 and TRBJ2-3; 11 bases line up with TRBD2. Germline V gene lookup returns CDR1 MGHRA and CDR2 YSYEKL. CDR3 length: 17 amino acids. In nucleotides, the CDR3 is TGCGCCAGCGGCCAACTAGGGACTAGCGGTGCACAGAATACGCAGTATTTT. This sequence encodes CASGQLGTSGAQNTQYF.

With regard to this clonotype: Since a much larger clone is just one base distant, this may be a read error. This chain links TRBV6-4 with TRBJ2-1; 8 nucleotides line up with TRBD1. CDR1 is MRHNA, CDR2 SNTAGT, per germline. The junction had 6 bases not matched to a gene; V was cut back by 3 bases and J by 5 bases. The CDR3 contains 15 residues. CDR3 DNA sequence: TGTGCCAGCAGTGAAGGGGGACAGGTGCACAATGAGCAGTTCTTC. Its protein product is CASSEGGQVHNEQFF.

This clonotype was recorded once. A junction end diverges from the germline sequence, so it may reflect a read error. This chain links TRBV11-3 with TRBJ2-5; 8 bases are a match to TRBD2. The CDR3 extends over 13 amino acids. Germline CDR1 reads SGHNT; CDR2 reads YENEEA. As DNA, the CDR3 is TGTGCCAGCAGCTTTAGCGGGGAAGAGATCCAGAACTTC. Amino acid sequence: CASSFSGEEIQNF.

V and J are TRBV6-5 and TRBJ2-5; 7 bases are a match to TRBD2. The V and J ends lost 8 bases and 10 bases, in that order; junction bases with no gene match: 16. The CDR3 extends over 14 amino acids. CDR1 and CDR2 from the germline V gene are MNHEY and SVGAGI. The CDR3 sequence: CASCDTGTAGDQYF. In DNA, the CDR3 is TGTGCCAGCTGTGATACTGGGACCGCGGGGGACCAGTACTTC.

V is TRBV11-2 and J is TRBJ2-7, with D possibly TRBD2 on 6 matching bases. Between the trimmed V and J ends, which lost 5 bases and 3 bases, there was a span of 17 bases. The CDR3 extends over 15 amino acids. Germline V CDR1 and CDR2: SGHAT, FQNNGV. The CDR3 protein is CASSLELGGYYEQYF. The CDR3 DNA sequence: TGTGCCAGCAGCCTTGAGCTGGGAGGTTACTACGAGCAGTACTTC.

A remark on this clonotype: In this CDR3 the conserved last residue, phenylalanine or tryptophan, is missing, so a read error is likely. The rearrangement uses TRBV5-4 and TRBJ2-1; 7 nucleotides match TRBD2. This CDR3 comprises 17 residues. In germline, CDR1 is SGHNT, CDR2 YYREEE (reference sequence). The chain's CDR3 is CASSHPLGEGPRNDQFL. The CDR3 coding sequence is TGTGCCAGCAGCCACCCCCTCGGGGAGGGCCCTCGGAATGATCAGTTCCTC.

For this clonotype: A much larger clone lies a single base off, so this may be a read error. The chain uses TRBV20-1 and TRBJ1-1, with D perhaps matching TRBD1 (6 bases). With 7 bases removed from V and 11 bases from J, the gap between germline ends came to 29 bases. This CDR3 contains 15 residues. CDR1 is DFQATT, CDR2 SNEGSKA, per germline (reference sequence). The CDR3: CSVFKTGGGGWSAFF. The CDR3 coding sequence is TGCAGTGTTTTCAAGACAGGAGGAGGGGGTTGGTCGGCTTTCTTT.

Notes on this clonotype: In this CDR3 the conserved last residue, phenylalanine or tryptophan, is missing, so a read error is likely. The chain is built from TRBV20-1 and TRBJ2-7; D gene ambiguous. In germline, CDR1 is DFQATT, CDR2 SNEGSKA (reference sequence). The V end was cut by 7 bases, the J end by 2 bases, with 12 bases between. The CDR3 consists of 12 residues. CDR3 sequence reads: CSVSAITYEQYI. CDR3 bases: TGCAGTGTTAGTGCGATCACCTACGAGCAGTACATC.

This chain joins TRBV20-1 and TRBJ2-1; D is possibly TRBD1 (6 bases). The CDR3 loop spans 15 amino acids. Germline V gene lookup returns CDR1 DFQATT and CDR2 SNEGSKA (reference sequence). V was pared by 3 bases and J by 6 bases, with 18 bases between. The CDR3 nucleotides are TGCAGTGCTAGTCCTCTGTCGCGAGGGGGCAATGAGCAGTTCTTC. This translates into CSASPLSRGGNEQFF.

Only a few counts were recorded for this clonotype. A much larger clone differs from this one at a single base, so this may be a read error. The rearrangement joins TRBV20-1 to TRBJ2-3; D unresolved. V dropped 1 base and J dropped 3 bases, with 11 bases sitting between them. Germline CDR1 reads DFQATT; CDR2 reads SNEGSKA (reference sequence). The CDR3 is 14 amino acids. The CDR3 sequence: CSARAAVETDTQYF. CDR3 DNA: TGCAGTGCTAGAGCGGCGGTCGAAACAGATACGCAGTATTTT.

This rearrangement joins TRBV12-3 or TRBV12-4 to TRBJ2-2; no reliable D call. The V end was cut by 10 bases, the J end by 2 bases, with 8 bases between. The CDR3 has 12 residues. The CDR3 protein is CANSLNTGELFF. The CDR3 DNA sequence: TGTGCCAACAGCCTCAACACCGGGGAGCTGTTTTTT.

Of note for this clonotype: This could be a read error, since a much larger clone is one nucleotide away. The CDR3 end shows no conserved phenylalanine or tryptophan, and so a read error is likely. V is TRBV29-1 and J is TRBJ2-2, with D uncertain. This CDR3 is 14 amino acids long. Germline V gives CDR1 SQVTM, CDR2 ANQGSEA. In nucleotides, the CDR3 is TGCAGCGTTGACAGACAAGGAAACACCGAGGAGCTGTTTTCT. As protein: CSVDRQGNTEELFS.

This clonotype was seen more than once but under ten times. Just one base apart from a much larger clone, this may be a read error. The V and J genes are TRBV7-8 and TRBJ1-5; D not resolved. Trimming shortened V by 3 bases and J by 1 base, and 7 bases separated the two germline ends. CDR1 and CDR2 from the germline V gene are SGHVS and FQNEAQ. This CDR3 has 14 amino acids. The CDR3 DNA is TGTGCCAGCAGCTTGCGGGCCAGCAATCAGCCCCAGCATTTT. Amino acids: CASSLRASNQPQHF.

The chain couples TRBV29-1 to TRBJ1-5; D remains ambiguous. The germline V and J ends were trimmed by 8 bases and 6 bases, with 14 bases remaining between them. Germline loops: CDR1 SQVTM, CDR2 ANQGSEA. The CDR3 has 12 residues. The CDR3 DNA reads TGCAGCATTGGGGAGAGCGGTCAGCCCCAGCATTTT. This sequence encodes CSIGESGQPQHF.

This clonotype is deemed medium-sized. V gene TRBV29-1 combines with J gene TRBJ2-5, with D uncertain. Trimming pared 6 bases from V and 5 bases from J, leaving 13 bases between. This CDR3 contains 12 residues. Germline V gene lookup returns CDR1 SQVTM and CDR2 ANQGSEA. The CDR3 loop reads CSVAAFVETQYF. For the CDR3, the DNA is TGCAGCGTCGCCGCCTTTGTTGAGACCCAGTACTTC.